These T cell receptor beta chains were read from a single sample in a study of vaccination and CD4 T cells after COVID-19. From the PCR reads, TCRdb called clonotypes with MiXCR, one entry per CDR3 protein. The sample consists of 20,000 or so distinct CDR3 sequences, 45% to 60% of them appearing once. Their specific antigens are unknown. The sequenced sample was CD4+ T cells from blood, cultured in vitro, obtained after SARS-CoV-2 vaccination. These receptors originate from a human donor who had recovered from COVID-19. Each CDR3 is given with its conserved first and last residue. The order of the fields is V gene, D gene, clone size, J gene, CDR3 DNA, CDR3 protein. D genes are given only for firm matches. Expanded clones are given a class, and other clones once, few, many or no size at all.

v_call: TRBV14
d_call: TRBD1
clone_size: .
j_call: TRBJ2-7
cdr3_nt: TGTGCCAGCAGCCTAGGGGGACAGGGCTTCGAGCAGTACTTC
cdr3_aa: CASSLGGQGFEQYF

v_call: TRBV30
d_call: .
clone_size: .
j_call: TRBJ1-2
cdr3_nt: TGTGCCTGGGGCCCCAGGGATCGCTACACCTTC
cdr3_aa: CAWGPRDRYTF

v_call: TRBV3-1
d_call: .
clone_size: .
j_call: TRBJ1-1
cdr3_nt: TGTGCCAGCAGCCAACCTCTACGGAACACTGAAGCTTTCTTT
cdr3_aa: CASSQPLRNTEAFF

v_call: TRBV28
d_call: TRBD2
clone_size: .
j_call: TRBJ2-3
cdr3_nt: TGTGCCAGCAGTTTTAGCACTAGCGGAGGTAGCACAGATACGCAGTATTTT
cdr3_aa: CASSFSTSGGSTDTQYF

v_call: TRBV11-3
d_call: TRBD2
clone_size: .
j_call: TRBJ2-5
cdr3_nt: TGTGCCAGCAGCACGGGACTAGCTTCCCAAGAGACCCAGTACTTC
cdr3_aa: CASSTGLASQETQYF

v_call: TRBV19
d_call: TRBD1
clone_size: .
j_call: TRBJ1-5
cdr3_nt: TGTGCCAGTAGTTCGACAGGGTCGGGTCAGCCCCAGCATTTT
cdr3_aa: CASSSTGSGQPQHF

v_call: TRBV11-2
d_call: TRBD1
clone_size: .
j_call: TRBJ2-7
cdr3_nt: TGTGCCAGCAGCGGAAGAGGGACAGGGGGCGAGCAGTACTTC
cdr3_aa: CASSGRGTGGEQYF

v_call: TRBV10-3
d_call: TRBD1
clone_size: .
j_call: TRBJ2-1
cdr3_nt: TGTGCCATCAGTGAAAGTCGTGGCAAGGGGGCAAACAATGAGCAGTTCTTC
cdr3_aa: CAISESRGKGANNEQFF

v_call: TRBV7-2
d_call: .
clone_size: .
j_call: TRBJ2-2
cdr3_nt: TGTGCCAGCAGCCCTTTAAAAAACACCGGGGAGCTGTTTTTT
cdr3_aa: CASSPLKNTGELFF

v_call: TRBV30
d_call: .
clone_size: .
j_call: TRBJ2-5
cdr3_nt: TGTGCCTGGAGTGATGTGACTGAGACCCAGTACTTC
cdr3_aa: CAWSDVTETQYF

v_call: TRBV10-1
d_call: TRBD2
clone_size: .
j_call: TRBJ2-7
cdr3_nt: TGCGCCAGCAGTCTAGACGGGCCTACGCGAGCGGGGTTTATCTTC
cdr3_aa: CASSLDGPTRAGFIF

v_call: TRBV6-1
d_call: TRBD1
clone_size: .
j_call: TRBJ2-7
cdr3_nt: TGTGCCAGCAGGGCTGACAGGGCCTACGAGCAGTACTTC
cdr3_aa: CASRADRAYEQYF

v_call: TRBV11-1
d_call: .
clone_size: .
j_call: TRBJ2-3
cdr3_nt: TGTGCCAGCAGCTTAGGAGCGGGTGGGACAGATACGCAGTATTTT
cdr3_aa: CASSLGAGGTDTQYF

v_call: TRBV23-1
d_call: .
clone_size: once
j_call: TRBJ1-6
cdr3_nt: TGCGCCAGCAGTCAATATCAACAGGATAATTCACCCCTCCACTTT
cdr3_aa: CASSQYQQDNSPLHF